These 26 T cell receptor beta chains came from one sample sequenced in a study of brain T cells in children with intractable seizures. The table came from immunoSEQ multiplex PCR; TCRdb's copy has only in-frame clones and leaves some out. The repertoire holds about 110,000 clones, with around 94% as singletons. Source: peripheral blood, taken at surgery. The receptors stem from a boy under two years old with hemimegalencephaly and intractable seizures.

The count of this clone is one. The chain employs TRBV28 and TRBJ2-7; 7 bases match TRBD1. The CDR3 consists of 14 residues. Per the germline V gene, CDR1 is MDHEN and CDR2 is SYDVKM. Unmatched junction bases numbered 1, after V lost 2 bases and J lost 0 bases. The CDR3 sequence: CASSLRQGSYEQYF. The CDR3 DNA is TGTGCCAGCAGTTTACGACAGGGCTCCTACGAGCAGTACTTC.

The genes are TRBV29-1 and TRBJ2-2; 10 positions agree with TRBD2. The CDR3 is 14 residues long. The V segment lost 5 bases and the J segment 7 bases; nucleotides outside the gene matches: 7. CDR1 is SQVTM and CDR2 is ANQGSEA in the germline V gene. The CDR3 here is CSVSLAGAVGELFF. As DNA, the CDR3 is TGCAGCGTTTCCCTAGCGGGAGCCGTCGGGGAGCTGTTTTTT.

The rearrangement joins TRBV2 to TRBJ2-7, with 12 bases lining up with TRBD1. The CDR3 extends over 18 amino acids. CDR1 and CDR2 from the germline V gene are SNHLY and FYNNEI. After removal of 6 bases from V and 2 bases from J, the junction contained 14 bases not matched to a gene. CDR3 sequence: CASRLGDRGLRGPYEQYF. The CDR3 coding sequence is TGTGCCAGCAGGTTAGGGGACAGGGGGCTACGAGGACCCTACGAGCAGTACTTC.

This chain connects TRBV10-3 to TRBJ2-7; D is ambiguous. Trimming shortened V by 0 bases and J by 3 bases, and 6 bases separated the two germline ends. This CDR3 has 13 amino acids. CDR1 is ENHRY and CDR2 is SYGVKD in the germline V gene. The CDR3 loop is CAISESTGYEQYF. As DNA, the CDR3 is TGTGCCATCAGTGAGTCGACTGGCTACGAGCAGTACTTC.

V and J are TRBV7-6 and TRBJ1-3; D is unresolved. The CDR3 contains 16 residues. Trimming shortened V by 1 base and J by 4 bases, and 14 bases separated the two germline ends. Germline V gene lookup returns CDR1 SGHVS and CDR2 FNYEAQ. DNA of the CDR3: TGTGCCAGCAGCTTAGGTGGAGCTCCGATAGGAAACACCATATATTTT. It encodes CASSLGGAPIGNTIYF.

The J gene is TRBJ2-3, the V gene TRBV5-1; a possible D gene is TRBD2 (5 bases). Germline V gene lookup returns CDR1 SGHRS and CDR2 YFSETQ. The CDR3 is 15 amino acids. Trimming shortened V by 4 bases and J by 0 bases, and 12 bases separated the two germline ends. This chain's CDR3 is CASSRDTSSTDTQYF. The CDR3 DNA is TGCGCCAGCAGCCGGGATACGAGTAGCACAGATACGCAGTATTTT.

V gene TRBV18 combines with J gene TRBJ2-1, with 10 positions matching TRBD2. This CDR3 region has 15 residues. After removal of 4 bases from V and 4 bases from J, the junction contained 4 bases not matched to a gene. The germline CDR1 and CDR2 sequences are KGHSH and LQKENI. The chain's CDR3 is CASSRSGGDYNEQFF. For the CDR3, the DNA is TGTGCCAGCTCACGCAGCGGGGGGGATTACAATGAGCAGTTCTTC.

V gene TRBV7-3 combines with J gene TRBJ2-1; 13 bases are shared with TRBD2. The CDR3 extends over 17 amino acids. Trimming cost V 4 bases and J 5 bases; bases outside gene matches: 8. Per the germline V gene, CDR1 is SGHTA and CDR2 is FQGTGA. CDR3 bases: TGTGCCAGCAGCTCCCGAGGGGGACTAGCGGGAAACAATGAGCAGTTCTTC. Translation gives CASSSRGGLAGNNEQFF. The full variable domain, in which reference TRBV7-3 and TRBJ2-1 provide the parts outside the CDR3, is GAGVSQTPSNKVTEKGKYVELRCDPISGHTALYWYRQSLGQGPEFLIYFQGTGAADDSGLPNDRFFAVRPEGSVSTLKIQRTERGDSAVYLCASSSRGGLAGNNEQFFGPGTRLTVL.

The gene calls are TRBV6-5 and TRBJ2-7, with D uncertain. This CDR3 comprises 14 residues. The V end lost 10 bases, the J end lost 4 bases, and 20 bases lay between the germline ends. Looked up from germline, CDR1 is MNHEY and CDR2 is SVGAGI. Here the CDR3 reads CATRPQMAVYEQYF. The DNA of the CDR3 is TGTGCCACTCGACCTCAGATGGCCGTTTACGAGCAGTACTTC.

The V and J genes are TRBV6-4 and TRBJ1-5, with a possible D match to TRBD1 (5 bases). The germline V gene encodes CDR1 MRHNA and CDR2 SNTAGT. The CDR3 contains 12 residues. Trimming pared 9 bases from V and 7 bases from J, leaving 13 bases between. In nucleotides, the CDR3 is TGTGCCAGAAGGGGATGGAACCAGCCCCAGCATTTT. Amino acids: CARRGWNQPQHF.

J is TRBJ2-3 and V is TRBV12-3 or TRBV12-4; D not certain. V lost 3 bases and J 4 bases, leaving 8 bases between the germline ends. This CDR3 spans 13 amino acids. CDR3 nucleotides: TGTGCCAGCAGTTTTGGTGGCGCAGATACGCAGTATTTT. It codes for CASSFGGADTQYF.

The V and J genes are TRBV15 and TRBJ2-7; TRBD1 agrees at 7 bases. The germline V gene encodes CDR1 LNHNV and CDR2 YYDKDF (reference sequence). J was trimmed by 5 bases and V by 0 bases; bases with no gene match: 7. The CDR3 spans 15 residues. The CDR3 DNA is TGTGCCACCAGCAGAGATCCCCACAGGGGCAACGAGCAGTACTTC. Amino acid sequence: CATSRDPHRGNEQYF.

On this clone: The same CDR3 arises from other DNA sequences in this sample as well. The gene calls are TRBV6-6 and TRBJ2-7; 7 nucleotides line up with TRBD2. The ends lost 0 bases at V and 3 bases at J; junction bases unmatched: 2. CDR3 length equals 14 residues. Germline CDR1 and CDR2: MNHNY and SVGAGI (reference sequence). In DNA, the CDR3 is TGTGCCAGCAGTTACTCGACGGGAGGCTACGAGCAGTACTTC. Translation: CASSYSTGGYEQYF.

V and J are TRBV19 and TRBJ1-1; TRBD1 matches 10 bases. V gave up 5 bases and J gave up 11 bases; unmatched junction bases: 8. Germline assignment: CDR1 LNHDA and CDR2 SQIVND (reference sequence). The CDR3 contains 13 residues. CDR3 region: CASSLRDRGLAFF. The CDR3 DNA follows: TGTGCCAGTAGTCTCCGGGACAGGGGACTGGCTTTCTTT.

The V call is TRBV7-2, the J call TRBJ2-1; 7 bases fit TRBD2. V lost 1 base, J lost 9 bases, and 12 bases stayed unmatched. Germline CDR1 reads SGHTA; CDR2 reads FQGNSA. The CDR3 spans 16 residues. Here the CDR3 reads CASSLVAASGPGEQFF. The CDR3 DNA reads TGTGCCAGCAGCTTAGTTGCGGCTAGCGGCCCTGGTGAGCAGTTCTTC. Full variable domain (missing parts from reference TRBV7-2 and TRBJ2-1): GAGVSQSPSNKVTEKGKDVELRCDPISGHTALYWYRQSLGQGLEFLIYFQGNSAPDKSGLPSDRFSAERTGGSVSTLTIQRTQQEDSAVYLCASSLVAASGPGEQFFGPGTRLTVL.

The CDR3 bases are TGTGCCAGCAGTCCCGGCCCCCCAGGCCAATCCTACAATGAGCAGTTCTTC. It translates to CASSPGPPGQSYNEQFF. The chain uses TRBV6-6 and TRBJ2-1; no reliable D call. The V gene's germline CDR1 is MNHNY and CDR2 SVGAGI (reference sequence). V shed 5 bases and J shed 1 base, with 18 bases lying between them. This CDR3 comprises 17 residues.

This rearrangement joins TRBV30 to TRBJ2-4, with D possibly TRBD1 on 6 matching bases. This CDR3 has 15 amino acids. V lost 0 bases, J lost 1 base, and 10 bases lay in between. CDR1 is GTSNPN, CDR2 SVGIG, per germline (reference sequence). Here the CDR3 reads CAWSVQGSAKNIQYF. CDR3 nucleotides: TGTGCCTGGAGTGTACAGGGCAGTGCCAAAAACATTCAGTACTTC. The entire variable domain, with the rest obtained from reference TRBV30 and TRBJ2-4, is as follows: SQTIHQWPATLVQPVGSPLSLECTVEGTSNPNLYWYRQAAGRGLQLLFYSVGIGQISSEVPQNLSASRPQDRQFILSSKKLLLSDSGFYLCAWSVQGSAKNIQYFGAGTRLSVL.

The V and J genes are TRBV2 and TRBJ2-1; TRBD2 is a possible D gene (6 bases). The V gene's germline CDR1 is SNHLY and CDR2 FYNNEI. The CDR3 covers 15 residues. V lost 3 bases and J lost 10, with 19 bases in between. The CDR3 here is CASSDRDFSSKEQFF. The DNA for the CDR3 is TGTGCCAGCAGTGACCGGGACTTTAGTTCTAAAGAGCAGTTCTTC.

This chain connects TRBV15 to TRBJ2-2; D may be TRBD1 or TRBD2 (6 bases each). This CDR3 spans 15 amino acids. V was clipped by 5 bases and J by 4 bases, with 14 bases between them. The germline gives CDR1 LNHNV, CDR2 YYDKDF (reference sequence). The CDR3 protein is CATSGGRDPTGELFF. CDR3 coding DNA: TGTGCCACCAGCGGGGGGCGGGACCCCACCGGGGAGCTGTTTTTT.

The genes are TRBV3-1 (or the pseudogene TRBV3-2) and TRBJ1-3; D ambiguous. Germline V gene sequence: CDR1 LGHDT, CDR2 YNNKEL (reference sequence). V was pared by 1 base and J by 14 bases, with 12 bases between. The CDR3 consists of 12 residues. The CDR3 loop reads CASSQVPWGLYF. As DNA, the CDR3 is TGTGCCAGCAGCCAAGTTCCGTGGGGTTTATATTTT.

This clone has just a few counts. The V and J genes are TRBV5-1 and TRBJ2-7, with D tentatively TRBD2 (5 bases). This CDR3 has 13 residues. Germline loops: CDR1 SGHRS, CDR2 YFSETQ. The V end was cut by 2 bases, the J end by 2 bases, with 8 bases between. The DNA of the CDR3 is TGCGCCAGCAGCTTCGGTAGCGCCTACGAGCAGTACTTC. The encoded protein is CASSFGSAYEQYF.

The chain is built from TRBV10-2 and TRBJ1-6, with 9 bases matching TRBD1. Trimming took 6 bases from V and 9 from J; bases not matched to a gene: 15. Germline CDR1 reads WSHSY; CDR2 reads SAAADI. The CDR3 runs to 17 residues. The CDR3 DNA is TGCGCCAGCAGCCAAAGGACAGGGGCCCTCTCTGCTTCACCCCTCCACTTT. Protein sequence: CASSQRTGALSASPLHF.

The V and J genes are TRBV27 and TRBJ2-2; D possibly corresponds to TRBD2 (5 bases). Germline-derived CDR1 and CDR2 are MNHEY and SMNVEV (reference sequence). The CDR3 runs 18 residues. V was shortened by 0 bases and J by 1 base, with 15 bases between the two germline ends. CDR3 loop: CASSLSYPGWVNTGELFF. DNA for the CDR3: TGTGCCAGCAGTTTATCTTATCCGGGGTGGGTGAACACCGGGGAGCTGTTTTTT.

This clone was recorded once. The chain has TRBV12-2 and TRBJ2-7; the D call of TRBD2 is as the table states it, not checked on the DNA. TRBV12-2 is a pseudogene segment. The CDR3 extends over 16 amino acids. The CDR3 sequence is CASRLGRLADTYEQYF. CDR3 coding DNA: TGTGCAAGTCGCTTAGGTCGCCTAGCGGACACCTACGAGCAGTACTTC.

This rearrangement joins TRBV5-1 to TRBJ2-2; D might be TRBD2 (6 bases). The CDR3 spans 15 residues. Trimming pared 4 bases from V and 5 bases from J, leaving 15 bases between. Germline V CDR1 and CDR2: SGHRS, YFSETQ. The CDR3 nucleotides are TGCGCCAGCAGCGCGGGACTCTTGATGACCGGGGAGCTGTTTTTT. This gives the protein CASSAGLLMTGELFF.

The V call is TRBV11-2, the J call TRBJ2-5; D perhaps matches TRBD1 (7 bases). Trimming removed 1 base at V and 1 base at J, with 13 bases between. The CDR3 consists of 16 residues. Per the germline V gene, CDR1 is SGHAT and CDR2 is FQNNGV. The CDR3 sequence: CASSLGQGGIQETQYF. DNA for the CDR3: TGTGCCAGCAGCTTAGGTCAGGGGGGAATCCAAGAGACCCAGTACTTC.